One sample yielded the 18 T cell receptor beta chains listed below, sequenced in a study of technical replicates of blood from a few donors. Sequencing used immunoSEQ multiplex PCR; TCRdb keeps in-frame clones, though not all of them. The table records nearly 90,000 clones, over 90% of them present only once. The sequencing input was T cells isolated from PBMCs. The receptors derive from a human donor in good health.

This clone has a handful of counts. CDR3 in DNA: TGCAGTGCTATTTTGCCTCGGGAGCAGTTCTTC. Its translation is CSAILPREQFF. The V and J genes are TRBV20-1 and TRBJ2-1; D ambiguous. The germline V and J ends were trimmed by 4 bases and 10 bases, with 11 bases remaining between them. CDR3 size: 11 residues. Germline V gene sequence: CDR1 DFQATT, CDR2 SNEGSKA (reference sequence).

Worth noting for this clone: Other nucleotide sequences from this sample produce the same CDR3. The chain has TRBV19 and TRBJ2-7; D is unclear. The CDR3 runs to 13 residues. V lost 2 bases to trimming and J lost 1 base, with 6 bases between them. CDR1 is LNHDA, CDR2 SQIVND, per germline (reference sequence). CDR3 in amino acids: CASSITASYEQYF. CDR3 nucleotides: TGTGCCAGTAGTATAACTGCGTCCTACGAGCAGTACTTC.

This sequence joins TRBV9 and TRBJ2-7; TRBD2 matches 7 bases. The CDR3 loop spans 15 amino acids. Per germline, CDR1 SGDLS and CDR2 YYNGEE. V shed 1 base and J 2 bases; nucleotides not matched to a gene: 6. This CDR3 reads CASSVQAGPAYEQYF. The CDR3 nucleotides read TGTGCCAGCAGCGTACAAGCGGGACCAGCCTACGAGCAGTACTTC.

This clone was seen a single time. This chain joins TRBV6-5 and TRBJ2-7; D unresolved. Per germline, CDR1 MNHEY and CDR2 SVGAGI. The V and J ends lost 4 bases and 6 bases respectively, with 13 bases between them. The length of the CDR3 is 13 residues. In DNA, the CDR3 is TGTGCCAGCAGTTCCACCCTAGTTGGCGAGCAGTACTTC. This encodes CASSSTLVGEQYF.

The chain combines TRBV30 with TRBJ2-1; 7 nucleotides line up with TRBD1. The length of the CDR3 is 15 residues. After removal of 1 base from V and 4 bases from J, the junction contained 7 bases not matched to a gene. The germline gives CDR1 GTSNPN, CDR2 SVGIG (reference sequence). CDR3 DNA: TGTGCCTGGAGTGGAGTCAGGGGGAGTTACAATGAGCAGTTCTTC. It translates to CAWSGVRGSYNEQFF.

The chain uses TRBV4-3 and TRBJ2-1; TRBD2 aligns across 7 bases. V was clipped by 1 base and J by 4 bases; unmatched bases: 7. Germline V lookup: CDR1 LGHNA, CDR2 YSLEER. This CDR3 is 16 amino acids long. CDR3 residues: CASSQVVLAEYNEQFF. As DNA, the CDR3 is TGCGCCAGCAGCCAAGTGGTTCTAGCGGAATACAATGAGCAGTTCTTC.

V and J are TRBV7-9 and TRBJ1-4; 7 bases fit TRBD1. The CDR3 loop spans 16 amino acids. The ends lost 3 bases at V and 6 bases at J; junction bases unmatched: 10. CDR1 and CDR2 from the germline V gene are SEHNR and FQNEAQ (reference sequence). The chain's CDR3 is CASSFPTGRSDEKLFF. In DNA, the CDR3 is TGTGCCAGCAGCTTTCCGACAGGGAGGTCTGATGAAAAACTGTTTTTT. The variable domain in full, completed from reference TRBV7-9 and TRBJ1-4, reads DTGVSQNPRHKITKRGQNVTFRCDPISEHNRLYWYRQTLGQGPEFLTYFQNEAQLEKSRLLSDRFSAERPKGSFSTLEIQRTEQGDSAMYLCASSFPTGRSDEKLFFGSGTQLSVL.

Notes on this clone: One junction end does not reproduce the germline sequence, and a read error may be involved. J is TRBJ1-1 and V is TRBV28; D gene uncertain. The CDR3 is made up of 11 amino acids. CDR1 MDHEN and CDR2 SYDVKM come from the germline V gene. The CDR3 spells CASTGNPEAFF. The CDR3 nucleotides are TGTGCCAGCACCGGGAACCCTGAAGCTTTCTTT.

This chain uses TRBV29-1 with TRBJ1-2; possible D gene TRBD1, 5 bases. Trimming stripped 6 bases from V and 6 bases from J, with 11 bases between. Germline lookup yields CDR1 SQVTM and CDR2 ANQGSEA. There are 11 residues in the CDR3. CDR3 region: CSVDKMDGYTF. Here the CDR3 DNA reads TGCAGCGTGGACAAAATGGATGGCTACACCTTC.

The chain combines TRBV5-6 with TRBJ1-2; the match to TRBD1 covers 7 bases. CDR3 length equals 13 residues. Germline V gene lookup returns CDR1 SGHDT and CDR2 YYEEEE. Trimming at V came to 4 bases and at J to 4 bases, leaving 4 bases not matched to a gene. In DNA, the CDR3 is TGTGCCAGCAGCCAGACAGGGCCCTATGGCTACACCTTC. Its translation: CASSQTGPYGYTF. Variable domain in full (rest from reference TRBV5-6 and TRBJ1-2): DAGVTQSPTHLIKTRGQQVTLRCSPKSGHDTVSWYQQALGQGPQFIFQYYEEEERQRGNFPDRFSGHQFPNYSSELNVNALLLGDSALYLCASSQTGPYGYTFGSGTRLTVV.

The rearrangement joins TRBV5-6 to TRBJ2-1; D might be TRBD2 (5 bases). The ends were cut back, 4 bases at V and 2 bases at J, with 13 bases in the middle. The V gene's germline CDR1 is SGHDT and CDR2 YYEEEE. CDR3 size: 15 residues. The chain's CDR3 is CASSTGLSAYNEQFF. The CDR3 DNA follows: TGTGCCAGCAGCACCGGACTTTCTGCCTACAATGAGCAGTTCTTC.

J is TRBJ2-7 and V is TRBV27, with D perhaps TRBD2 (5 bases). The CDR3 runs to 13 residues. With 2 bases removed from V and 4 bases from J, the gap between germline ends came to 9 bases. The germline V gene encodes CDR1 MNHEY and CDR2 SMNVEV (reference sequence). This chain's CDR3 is CASSLAGLYEQYF. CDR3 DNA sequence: TGTGCCAGCAGTTTAGCGGGTCTGTACGAGCAGTACTTC.

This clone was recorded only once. CDR3 amino acids: CASSIDQLGPSNYGYTF. Here the CDR3 DNA reads TGTGCCAGTAGTATAGATCAGTTGGGGCCTTCTAACTATGGCTACACCTTC. V and J are TRBV19 and TRBJ1-2, with D perhaps matching TRBD1 (5 bases). Germline-derived CDR1 and CDR2 are LNHDA and SQIVND (reference sequence). The CDR3 totals 17 residues. The V gene lost 0 bases and the J gene lost 0 bases, with 14 bases spanning the gap. The variable domain in full, with the rest retrieved from reference TRBV19 and TRBJ1-2, is DGGITQSPKYLFRKEGQNVTLSCEQNLNHDAMYWYRQDPGQGLRLIYYSQIVNDFQKGDIAEGYSVSREKKESFPLTVTSAQKNPTAFYLCASSIDQLGPSNYGYTFGSGTRLTVV.

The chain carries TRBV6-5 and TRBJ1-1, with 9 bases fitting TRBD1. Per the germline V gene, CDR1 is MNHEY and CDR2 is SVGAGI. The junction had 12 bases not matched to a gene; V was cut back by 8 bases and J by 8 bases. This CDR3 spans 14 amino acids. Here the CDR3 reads CASSSGTGITEAFF. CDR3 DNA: TGTGCCAGCTCTTCCGGGACAGGGATTACCGAAGCTTTCTTT.

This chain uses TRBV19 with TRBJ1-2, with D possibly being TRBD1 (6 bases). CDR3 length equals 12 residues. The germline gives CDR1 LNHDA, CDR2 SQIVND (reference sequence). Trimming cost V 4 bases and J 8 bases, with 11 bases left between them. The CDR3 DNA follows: TGTGCCAGTAGTAAATACAGGGACGGCTACACCTTC. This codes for CASSKYRDGYTF. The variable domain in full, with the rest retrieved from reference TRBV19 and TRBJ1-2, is DGGITQSPKYLFRKEGQNVTLSCEQNLNHDAMYWYRQDPGQGLRLIYYSQIVNDFQKGDIAEGYSVSREKKESFPLTVTSAQKNPTAFYLCASSKYRDGYTFGSGTRLTVV.

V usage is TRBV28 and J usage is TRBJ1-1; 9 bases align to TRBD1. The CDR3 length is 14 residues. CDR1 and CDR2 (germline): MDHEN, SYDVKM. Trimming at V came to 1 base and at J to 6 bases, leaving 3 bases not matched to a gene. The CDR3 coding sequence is TGTGCCAGCAGTTTATCGGGGACAGGGTCTGAAGCTTTCTTT. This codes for CASSLSGTGSEAFF.

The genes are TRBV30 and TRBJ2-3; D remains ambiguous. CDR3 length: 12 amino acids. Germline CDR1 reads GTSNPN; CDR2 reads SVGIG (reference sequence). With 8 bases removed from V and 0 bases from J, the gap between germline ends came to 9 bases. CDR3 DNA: TGTGCCGAGGCGACTAGCACAGATACGCAGTATTTT. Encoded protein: CAEATSTDTQYF.

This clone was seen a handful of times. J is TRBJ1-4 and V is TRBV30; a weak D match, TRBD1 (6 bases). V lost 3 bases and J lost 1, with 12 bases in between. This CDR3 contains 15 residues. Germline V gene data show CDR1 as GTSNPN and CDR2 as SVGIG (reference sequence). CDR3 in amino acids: CAWRWGLGTNEKLFF. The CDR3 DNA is TGTGCCTGGAGGTGGGGGCTTGGAACTAATGAAAAACTGTTTTTT.